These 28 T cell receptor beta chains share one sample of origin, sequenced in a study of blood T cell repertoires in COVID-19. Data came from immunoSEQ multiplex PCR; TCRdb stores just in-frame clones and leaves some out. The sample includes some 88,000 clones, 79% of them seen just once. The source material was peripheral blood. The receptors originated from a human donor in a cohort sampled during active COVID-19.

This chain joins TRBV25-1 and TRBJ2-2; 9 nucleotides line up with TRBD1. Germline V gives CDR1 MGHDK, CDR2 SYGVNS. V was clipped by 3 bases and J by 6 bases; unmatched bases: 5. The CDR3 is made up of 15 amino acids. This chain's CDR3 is CASSDTTGGAGELFF. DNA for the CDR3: TGTGCCAGCAGTGATACCACAGGGGGCGCCGGGGAGCTGTTTTTT.

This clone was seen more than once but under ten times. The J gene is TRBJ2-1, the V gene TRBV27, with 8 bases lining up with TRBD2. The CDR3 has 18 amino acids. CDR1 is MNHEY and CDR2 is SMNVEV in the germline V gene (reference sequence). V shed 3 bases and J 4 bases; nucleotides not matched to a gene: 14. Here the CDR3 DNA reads TGTGCCAGCAGTTTTGAGAGCGGGAGAGCCATGGCGTACAATGAGCAGTTCTTC. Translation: CASSFESGRAMAYNEQFF.

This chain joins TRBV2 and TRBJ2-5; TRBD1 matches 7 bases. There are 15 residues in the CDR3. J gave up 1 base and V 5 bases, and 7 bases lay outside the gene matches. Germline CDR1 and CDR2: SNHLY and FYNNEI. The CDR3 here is CASSRHAGGQETQYF. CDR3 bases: TGTGCCAGCAGTCGTCACGCAGGGGGCCAAGAGACCCAGTACTTC.

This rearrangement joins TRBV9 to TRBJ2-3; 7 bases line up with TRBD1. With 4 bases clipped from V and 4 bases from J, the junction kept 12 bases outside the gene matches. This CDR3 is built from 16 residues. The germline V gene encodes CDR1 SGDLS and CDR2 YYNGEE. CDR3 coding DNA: TGTGCCAGCAGCTTAAGGTTGGGGACAGTCCCAGATACGCAGTATTTT. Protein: CASSLRLGTVPDTQYF.

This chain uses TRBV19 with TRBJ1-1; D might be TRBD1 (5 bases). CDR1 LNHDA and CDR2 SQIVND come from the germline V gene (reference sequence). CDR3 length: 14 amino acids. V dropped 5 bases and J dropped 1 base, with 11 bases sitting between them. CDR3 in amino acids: CASSPGLGNTEAFF. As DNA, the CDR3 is TGTGCCAGTAGTCCAGGGTTGGGGAACACTGAAGCTTTCTTT.

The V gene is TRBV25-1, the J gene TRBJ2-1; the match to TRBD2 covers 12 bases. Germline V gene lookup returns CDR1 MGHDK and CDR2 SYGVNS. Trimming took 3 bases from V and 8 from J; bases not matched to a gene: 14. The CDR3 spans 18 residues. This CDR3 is CASSDLIGSASGRDEQFF. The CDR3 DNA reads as TGTGCCAGCAGTGATCTGATCGGGTCGGCTAGCGGGAGGGATGAGCAGTTCTTC. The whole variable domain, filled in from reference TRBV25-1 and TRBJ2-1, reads EADIYQTPRYLVIGTGKKITLECSQTMGHDKMYWYQQDPGMELHLIHYSYGVNSTEKGDLSSESTVSRIRTEHFPLTLESARPSHTSQYLCASSDLIGSASGRDEQFFGPGTRLTVL.

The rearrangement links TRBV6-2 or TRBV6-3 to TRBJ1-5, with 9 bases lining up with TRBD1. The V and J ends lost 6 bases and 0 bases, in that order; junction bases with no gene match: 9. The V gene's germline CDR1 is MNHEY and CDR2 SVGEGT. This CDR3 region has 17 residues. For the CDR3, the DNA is TGTGCCAGCAGCCCTGGGACAGGGCTCTATAGCAATCAGCCCCAGCATTTT. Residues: CASSPGTGLYSNQPQHF.

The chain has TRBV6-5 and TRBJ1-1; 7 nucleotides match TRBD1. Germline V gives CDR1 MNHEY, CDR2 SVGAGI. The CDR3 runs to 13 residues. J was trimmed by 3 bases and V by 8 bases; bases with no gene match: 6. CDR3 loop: CASGATGDTEAFF. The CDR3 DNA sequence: TGTGCCAGCGGGGCCACAGGGGACACTGAAGCTTTCTTT.

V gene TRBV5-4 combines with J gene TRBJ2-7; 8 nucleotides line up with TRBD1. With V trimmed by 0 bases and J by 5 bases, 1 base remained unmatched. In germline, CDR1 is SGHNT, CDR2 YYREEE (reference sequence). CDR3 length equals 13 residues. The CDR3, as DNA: TGTGCCAGCAGCTTGGACAGGGGGGACGAGCAGTACTTC. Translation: CASSLDRGDEQYF.

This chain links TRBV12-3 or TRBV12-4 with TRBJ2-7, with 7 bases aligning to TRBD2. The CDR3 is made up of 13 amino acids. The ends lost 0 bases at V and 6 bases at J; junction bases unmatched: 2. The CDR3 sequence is CASSLAWGGEQYF. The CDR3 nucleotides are TGTGCCAGCAGTTTAGCTTGGGGGGGCGAGCAGTACTTC.

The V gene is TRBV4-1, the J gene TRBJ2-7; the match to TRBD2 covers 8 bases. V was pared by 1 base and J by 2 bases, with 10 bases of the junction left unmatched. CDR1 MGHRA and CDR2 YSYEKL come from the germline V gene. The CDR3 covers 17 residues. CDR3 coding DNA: TGCGCCAGCAGCCAAGCCTCGCTGGGACTAGAGCCCTACGAGCAGTACTTC. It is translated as CASSQASLGLEPYEQYF.

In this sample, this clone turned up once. CDR3 residues: CASSKGQSGSYEQYF. CDR3 in DNA: TGTGCCAGCAGCAAGGGACAGAGCGGTTCCTACGAGCAGTACTTC. The chain has TRBV7-9 and TRBJ2-7; TRBD1 matches 7 bases. Germline trimming cut 5 bases from V and 1 base from J; bases unmatched to any gene: 8. The CDR3 spans 15 residues. Germline lookup yields CDR1 SEHNR and CDR2 FQNEAQ (reference sequence).

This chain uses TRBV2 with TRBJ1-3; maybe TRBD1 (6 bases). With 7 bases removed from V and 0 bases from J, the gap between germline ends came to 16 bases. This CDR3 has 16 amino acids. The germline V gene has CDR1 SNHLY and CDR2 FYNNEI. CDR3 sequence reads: CASTPIQGYSGNTIYF. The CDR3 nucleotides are TGTGCCAGCACCCCAATACAGGGATACTCTGGAAACACCATATATTTT. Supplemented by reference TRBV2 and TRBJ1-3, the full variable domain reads EPEVTQTPSHQVTQMGQEVILRCVPISNHLYFYWYRQILGQKVEFLVSFYNNEISEKSEIFDDQFSVERPDGSNFTLKIRSTKLEDSAMYFCASTPIQGYSGNTIYFGEGSWLTVV.

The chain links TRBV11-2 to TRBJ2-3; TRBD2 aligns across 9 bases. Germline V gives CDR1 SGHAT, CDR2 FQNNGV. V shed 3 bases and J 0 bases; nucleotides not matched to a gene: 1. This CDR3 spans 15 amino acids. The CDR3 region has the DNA TGTGCCAGCAGCTTTACTAGCGGGAGCACAGATACGCAGTATTTT. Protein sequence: CASSFTSGSTDTQYF.

This CDR3 is CASSQDSGTGVEQYF. The CDR3 DNA reads TGCGCCAGCAGCCAGGATTCCGGGACAGGGGTCGAGCAGTACTTC. The chain is built from TRBV4-3 and TRBJ2-5, with 10 bases identical to TRBD1. TRBJ2-7 matches the DNA end more closely, so the J call is doubtful. The CDR3 covers 15 residues. CDR1 is LGHNA, CDR2 YSLEER, per germline.

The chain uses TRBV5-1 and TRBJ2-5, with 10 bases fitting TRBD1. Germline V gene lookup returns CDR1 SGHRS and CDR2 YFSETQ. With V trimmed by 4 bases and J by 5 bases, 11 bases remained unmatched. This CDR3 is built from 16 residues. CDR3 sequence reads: CASSVTGGGRSETQYF. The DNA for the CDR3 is TGCGCCAGCAGCGTGACAGGGGGCGGTAGGTCGGAGACCCAGTACTTC.

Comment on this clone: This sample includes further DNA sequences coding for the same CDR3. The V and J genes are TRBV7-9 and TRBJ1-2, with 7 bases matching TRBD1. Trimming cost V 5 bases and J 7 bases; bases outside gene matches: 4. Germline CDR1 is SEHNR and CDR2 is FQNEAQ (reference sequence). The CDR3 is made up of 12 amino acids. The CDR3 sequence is CASSPRQGGYTF. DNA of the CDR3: TGTGCCAGCAGCCCCCGACAGGGTGGCTACACCTTC.

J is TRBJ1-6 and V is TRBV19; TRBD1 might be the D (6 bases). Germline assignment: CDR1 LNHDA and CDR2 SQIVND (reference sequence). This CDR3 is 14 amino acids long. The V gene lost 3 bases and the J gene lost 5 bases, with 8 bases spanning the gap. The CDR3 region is CASSITGNNSPLHF. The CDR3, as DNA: TGTGCCAGTAGTATTACAGGGAATAATTCACCCCTCCACTTT.

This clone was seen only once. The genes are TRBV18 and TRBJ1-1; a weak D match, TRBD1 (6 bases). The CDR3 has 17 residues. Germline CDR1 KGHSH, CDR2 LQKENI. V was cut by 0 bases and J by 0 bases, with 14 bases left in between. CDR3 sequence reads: CASSPPGFQGLNTEAFF. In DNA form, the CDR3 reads TGTGCCAGCTCACCACCGGGTTTTCAGGGGCTGAACACTGAAGCTTTCTTT. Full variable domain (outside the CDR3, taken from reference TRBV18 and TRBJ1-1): NAGVMQNPRHLVRRRGQEARLRCSPMKGHSHVYWYRQLPEEGLKFMVYLQKENIIDESGMPKERFSAEFPKEGPSILRIQQVVRGDSAAYFCASSPPGFQGLNTEAFFGQGTRLTVV.

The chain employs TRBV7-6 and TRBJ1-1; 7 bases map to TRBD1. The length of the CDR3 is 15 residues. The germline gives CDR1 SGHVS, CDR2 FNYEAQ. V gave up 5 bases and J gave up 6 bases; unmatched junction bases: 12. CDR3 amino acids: CASSTLPDRAAEAFF. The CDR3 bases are TGTGCCAGCAGCACCCTACCAGACAGGGCGGCTGAAGCTTTCTTT.

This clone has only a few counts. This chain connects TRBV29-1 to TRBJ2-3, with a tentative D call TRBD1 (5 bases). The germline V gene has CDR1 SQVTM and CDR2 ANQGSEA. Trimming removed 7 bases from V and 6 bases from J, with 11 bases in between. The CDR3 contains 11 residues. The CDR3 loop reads CSGGSADTQYF. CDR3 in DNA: TGCAGCGGGGGCTCCGCGGATACGCAGTATTTT.

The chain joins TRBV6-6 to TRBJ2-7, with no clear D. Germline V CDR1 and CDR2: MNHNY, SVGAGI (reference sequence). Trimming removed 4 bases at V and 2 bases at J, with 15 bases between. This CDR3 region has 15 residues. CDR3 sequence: CASSFAKTLAYEQYF. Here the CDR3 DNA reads TGTGCCAGCAGTTTCGCGAAAACCCTCGCCTACGAGCAGTACTTC.

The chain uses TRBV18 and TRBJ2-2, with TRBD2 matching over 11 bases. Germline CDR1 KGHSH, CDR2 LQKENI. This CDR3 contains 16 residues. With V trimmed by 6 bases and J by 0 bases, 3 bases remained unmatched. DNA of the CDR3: TGTGCCAGCTCCCTAGCGGGGGGCGCGAACACCGGGGAGCTGTTTTTT. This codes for CASSLAGGANTGELFF.

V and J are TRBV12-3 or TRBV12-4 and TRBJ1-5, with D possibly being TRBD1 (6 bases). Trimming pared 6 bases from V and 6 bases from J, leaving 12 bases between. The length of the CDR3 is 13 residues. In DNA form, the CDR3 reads TGTGCCAGCAGCGGACAGTACGGTCAGCCCCAGCATTTT. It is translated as CASSGQYGQPQHF.

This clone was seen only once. The CDR3 spells CASSSTGSSSYEQYF. Here the CDR3 DNA reads TGTGCCAGCTCATCGACAGGGTCGAGCTCCTACGAGCAGTACTTC. The chain combines TRBV18 with TRBJ2-7; 7 bases match TRBD1. The CDR3 extends over 15 amino acids. Germline trimming cut 5 bases from V and 0 bases from J; bases unmatched to any gene: 7. CDR1 is KGHSH, CDR2 LQKENI, per germline.

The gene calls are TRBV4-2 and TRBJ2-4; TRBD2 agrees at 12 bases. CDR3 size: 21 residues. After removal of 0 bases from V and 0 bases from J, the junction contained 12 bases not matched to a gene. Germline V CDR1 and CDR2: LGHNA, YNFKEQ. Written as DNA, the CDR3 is TGTGCCAGCAGCCAAGAGTTCGGGACTAGCGGGTATTCCCTAGCCAAAAACATTCAGTACTTC. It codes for CASSQEFGTSGYSLAKNIQYF.

This CDR3 reads CASRGVAGRPGTDTQYF. The CDR3 DNA follows: TGTGCCAGTAGGGGAGTAGCGGGCCGCCCGGGCACAGATACGCAGTATTTT. This chain links TRBV19 with TRBJ2-3, with TRBD2 identical over 7 bases. There are 17 residues in the CDR3. V shed 6 bases, J shed 1 base, and the junction held 13 bases outside the gene matches. CDR1 is LNHDA and CDR2 is SQIVND in the germline V gene (reference sequence).

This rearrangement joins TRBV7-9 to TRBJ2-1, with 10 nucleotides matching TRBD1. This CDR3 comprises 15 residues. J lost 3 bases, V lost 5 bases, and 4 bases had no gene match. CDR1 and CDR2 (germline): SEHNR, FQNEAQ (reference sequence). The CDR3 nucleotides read TGTGCCAGCAGCCTAGGACAGGGGGACTACAATGAGCAGTTCTTC. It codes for CASSLGQGDYNEQFF.